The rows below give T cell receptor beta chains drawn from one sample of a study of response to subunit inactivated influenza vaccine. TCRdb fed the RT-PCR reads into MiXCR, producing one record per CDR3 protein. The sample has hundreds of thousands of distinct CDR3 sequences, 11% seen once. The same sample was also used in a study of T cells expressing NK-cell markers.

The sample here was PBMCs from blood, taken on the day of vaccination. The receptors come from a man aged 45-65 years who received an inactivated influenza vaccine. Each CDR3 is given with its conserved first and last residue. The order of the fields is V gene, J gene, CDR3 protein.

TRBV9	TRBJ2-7	CASSPRLAGDSEQYF
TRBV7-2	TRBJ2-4	CASSPSEETGAHF
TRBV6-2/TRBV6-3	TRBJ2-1	CASSPTSPYNEQFF
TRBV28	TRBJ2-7	CASTLKETGPREQYF
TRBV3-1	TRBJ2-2	CASSQVSAGTGELFF
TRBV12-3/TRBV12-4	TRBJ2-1	CASSLFASSYNEQFF
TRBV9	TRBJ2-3	CASSVALAGGADTQYF
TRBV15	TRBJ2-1	CATSRENRGPVNEQFF
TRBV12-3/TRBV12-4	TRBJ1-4	CASSTSTGEDEKLFF
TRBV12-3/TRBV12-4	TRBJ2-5	CASSPSGYTQYF
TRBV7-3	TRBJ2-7	CASSLTGTLHEQYF
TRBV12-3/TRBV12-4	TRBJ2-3	CASSLIPRGDTQYF
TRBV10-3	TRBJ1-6	CAISTSGGDSPLHF
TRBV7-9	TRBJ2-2	CASSLFAGGDTGELFF
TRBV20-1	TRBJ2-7	CSARGNGQGRVGEQYF
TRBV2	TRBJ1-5	CASSDGLPSNQPQHF
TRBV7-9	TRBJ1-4	CASSHRDHTNEKLFF
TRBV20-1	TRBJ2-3	CSARGWLAELTDTQYF
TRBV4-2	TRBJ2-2	CASSQANRDTGELFF
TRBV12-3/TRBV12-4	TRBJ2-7	CASSRSTKGQFYEQYF
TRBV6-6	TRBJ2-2	CASSYSAGRELFF
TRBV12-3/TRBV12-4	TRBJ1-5	CASSSAGQGAHWGNQPQHF
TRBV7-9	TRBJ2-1	CASSLGLAGAILQFF
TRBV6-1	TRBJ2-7	CASSSAPGARYEQYF
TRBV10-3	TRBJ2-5	CATGTTEGETQYF
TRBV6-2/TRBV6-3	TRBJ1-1	CASSYTTQGALLDTEAFF
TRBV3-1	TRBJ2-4	CASSQLPGGAKNIQYF
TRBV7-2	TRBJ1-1	CASSSALSTGDEAFF
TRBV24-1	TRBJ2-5	CATSDWTQETQYF
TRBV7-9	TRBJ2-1	CASSSLGLAGREQFF
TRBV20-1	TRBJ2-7	CSEGPRGGQEQYF
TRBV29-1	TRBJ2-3	CSVAGADTQYF
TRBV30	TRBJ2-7	CAWRALGASYEQYF
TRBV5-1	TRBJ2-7	CASSASSRRYYEQYF
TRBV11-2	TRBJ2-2	CASSPGTSNTGELFF